The rows below give T cell receptor beta chains drawn from one sample of a study of blood T cell repertoires in COVID-19. Sequenced by immunoSEQ multiplex PCR; TCRdb stores in-frame clones only, minus some. The sample shows some 130,000 clones, about four fifths of them seen only once. Source material: peripheral blood. The receptor source for this set is a man older than 75 with acute or convalescent COVID-19. Both conserved end residues are part of each CDR3. The D gene is left open where the match is weak. Only some rows state a clone size, as once, few, many or a class for expanded clones.

clone_size j_call v_call d_call cdr3_aa cdr3_nt
. TRBJ2-2 TRBV6-5 TRBD1 CASSYQGADTGELFF TGTGCCAGCAGTTACCAGGGGGCGGACACCGGGGAGCTGTTTTTT
. TRBJ1-2 TRBV2 TRBD1 CASMGGQINYGYTF TGTGCCAGCATGGGGGGACAGATCAACTATGGCTACACCTTC
. TRBJ1-2 TRBV20-1 . CSAGGASGYTF TGCAGTGCCGGGGGGGCGAGTGGCTACACCTTC
. TRBJ2-1 TRBV4-3 . CASSQVGLGGNEQFF TGCGCCAGCAGCCAAGTAGGACTAGGGGGCAATGAGCAGTTCTTC
. TRBJ2-7 TRBV3-1/TRBV3-2 TRBD1 CASSQGTGGFSYEQYF TGTGCCAGCAGCCAAGGGACAGGGGGATTCTCCTACGAGCAGTACTTC
once TRBJ1-3 TRBV7-2 . CASSPTRGFSGNTIYF TGTGCCAGCAGCCCAACACGGGGGTTCTCTGGAAACACCATATATTTT
once TRBJ2-7 TRBV2 . CASNPVGTYEQYF TGTGCCAGCAACCCCGTCGGGACCTACGAGCAGTACTTC
. TRBJ2-5 TRBV27 TRBD1 CASSPQGVGETQYF TGTGCCAGCAGTCCTCAGGGGGTCGGAGAGACCCAGTACTTC
. TRBJ1-2 TRBV29-1 TRBD1 CSAWDRLNYGYTF TGCAGCGCCTGGGACAGACTGAACTATGGCTACACCTTC
. TRBJ2-7 TRBV14 TRBD2 CASAGGFYEQYF TGTGCCAGCGCCGGGGGGTTCTACGAGCAGTACTTC
once TRBJ2-5 TRBV2 TRBD2 CASSELLAGETQYF TGTGCCAGCAGTGAATTACTAGCGGGGGAGACCCAGTACTTC
. TRBJ2-2 TRBV4-2 . CASSQAGSRGNTGELFF TGTGCCAGCAGCCAAGCGGGGAGCCGGGGGAACACCGGGGAGCTGTTTTTT
. TRBJ1-5 TRBV28 . CASSFWGGNQPQHF TGTGCCAGCAGTTTTTGGGGGGGCAATCAGCCCCAGCATTTT